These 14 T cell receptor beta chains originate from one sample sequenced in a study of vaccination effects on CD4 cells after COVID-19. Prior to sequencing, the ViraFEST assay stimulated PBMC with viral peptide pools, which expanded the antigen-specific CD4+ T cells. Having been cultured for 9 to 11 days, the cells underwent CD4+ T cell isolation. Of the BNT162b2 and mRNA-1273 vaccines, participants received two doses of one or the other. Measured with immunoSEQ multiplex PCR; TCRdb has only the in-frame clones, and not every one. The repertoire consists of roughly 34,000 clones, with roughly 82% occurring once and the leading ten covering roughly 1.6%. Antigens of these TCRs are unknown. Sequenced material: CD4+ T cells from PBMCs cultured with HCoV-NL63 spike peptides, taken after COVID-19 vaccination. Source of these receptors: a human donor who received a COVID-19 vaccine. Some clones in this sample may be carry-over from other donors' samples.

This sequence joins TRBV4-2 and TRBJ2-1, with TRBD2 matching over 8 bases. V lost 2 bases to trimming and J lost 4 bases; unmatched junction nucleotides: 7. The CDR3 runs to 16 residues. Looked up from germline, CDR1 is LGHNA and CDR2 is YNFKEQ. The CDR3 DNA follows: TGTGCCAGCAGCCAAACCGGGCGGGGGGAGTACAATGAGCAGTTCTTC. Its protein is CASSQTGRGEYNEQFF.

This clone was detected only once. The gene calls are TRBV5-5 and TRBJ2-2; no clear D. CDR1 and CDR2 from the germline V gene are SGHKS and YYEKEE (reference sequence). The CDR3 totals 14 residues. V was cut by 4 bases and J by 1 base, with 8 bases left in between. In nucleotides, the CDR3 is TGTGCCAGCAGCCCGATAGTGAACACCGGGGAGCTGTTTTTT. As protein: CASSPIVNTGELFF. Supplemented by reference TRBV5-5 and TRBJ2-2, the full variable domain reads DAGVTQSPTHLIKTRGQQVTLRCSPISGHKSVSWYQQVLGQGPQFIFQYYEKEERGRGNFPDRFSARQFPNYSSELNVNALLLGDSALYLCASSPIVNTGELFFGEGSRLTVL.

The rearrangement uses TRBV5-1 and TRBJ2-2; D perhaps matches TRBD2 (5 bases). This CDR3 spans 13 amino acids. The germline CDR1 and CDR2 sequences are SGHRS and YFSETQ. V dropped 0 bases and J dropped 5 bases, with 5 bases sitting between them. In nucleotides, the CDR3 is TGCGCCAGCAGCTTGGGGGAGACCGGGGAGCTGTTTTTT. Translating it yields CASSLGETGELFF.

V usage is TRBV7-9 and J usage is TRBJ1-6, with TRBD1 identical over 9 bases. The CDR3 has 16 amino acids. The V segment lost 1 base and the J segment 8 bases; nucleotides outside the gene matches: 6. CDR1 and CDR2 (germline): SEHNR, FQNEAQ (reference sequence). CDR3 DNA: TGTGCCAGCAGCTTAGAAACAGGGGGCGTCCATTCACCCCTCCACTTT. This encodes CASSLETGGVHSPLHF.

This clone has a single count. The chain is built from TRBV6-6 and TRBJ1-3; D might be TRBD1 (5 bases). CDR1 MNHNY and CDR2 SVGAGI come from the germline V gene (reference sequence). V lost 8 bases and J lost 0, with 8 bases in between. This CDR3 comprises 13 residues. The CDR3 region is CASGGSSGNTIYF. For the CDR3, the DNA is TGTGCCAGCGGGGGAAGCTCTGGAAACACCATATATTTT.

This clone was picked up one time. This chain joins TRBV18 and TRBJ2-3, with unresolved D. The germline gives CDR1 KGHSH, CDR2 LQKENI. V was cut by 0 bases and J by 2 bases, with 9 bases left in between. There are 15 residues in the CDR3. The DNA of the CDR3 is TGTGCCAGCTCACCACCGGGGTTTGTCACAGATACGCAGTATTTT. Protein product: CASSPPGFVTDTQYF.

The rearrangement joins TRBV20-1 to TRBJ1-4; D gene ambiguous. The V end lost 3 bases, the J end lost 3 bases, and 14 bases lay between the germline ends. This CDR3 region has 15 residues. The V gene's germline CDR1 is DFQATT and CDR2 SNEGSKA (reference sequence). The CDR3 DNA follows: TGCAGTGCTAGTCCCCTGGGTGGCTCTAATGAAAAACTGTTTTTT. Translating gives CSASPLGGSNEKLFF.

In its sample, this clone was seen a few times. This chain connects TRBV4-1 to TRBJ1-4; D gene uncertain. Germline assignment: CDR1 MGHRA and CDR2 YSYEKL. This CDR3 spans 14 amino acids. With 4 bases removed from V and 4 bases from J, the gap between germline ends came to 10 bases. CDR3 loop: CASSLERVNEKLFF. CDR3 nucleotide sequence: TGCGCCAGCAGCCTCGAGAGGGTTAATGAAAAACTGTTTTTT.

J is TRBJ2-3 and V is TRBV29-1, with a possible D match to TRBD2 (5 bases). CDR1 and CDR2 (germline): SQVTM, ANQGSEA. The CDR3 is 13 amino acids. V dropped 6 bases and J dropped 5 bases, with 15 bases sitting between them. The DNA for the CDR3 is TGCAGCGTCCGGACCACACGGGGAGATACGCAGTATTTT. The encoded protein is CSVRTTRGDTQYF.

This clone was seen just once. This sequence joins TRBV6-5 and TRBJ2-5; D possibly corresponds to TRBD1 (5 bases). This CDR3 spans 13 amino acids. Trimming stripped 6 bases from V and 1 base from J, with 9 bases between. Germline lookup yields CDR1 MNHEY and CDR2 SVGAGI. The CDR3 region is CASRRQTQETQYF. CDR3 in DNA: TGTGCCAGCAGACGACAGACCCAAGAGACCCAGTACTTC.

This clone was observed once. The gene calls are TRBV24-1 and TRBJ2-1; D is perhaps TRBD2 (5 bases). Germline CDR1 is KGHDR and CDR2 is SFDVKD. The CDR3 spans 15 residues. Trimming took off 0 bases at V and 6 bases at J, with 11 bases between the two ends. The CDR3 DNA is TGTGCCACCAGTGATTTGCGGGGTGCGGGCAATGAGCAGTTCTTC. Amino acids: CATSDLRGAGNEQFF.

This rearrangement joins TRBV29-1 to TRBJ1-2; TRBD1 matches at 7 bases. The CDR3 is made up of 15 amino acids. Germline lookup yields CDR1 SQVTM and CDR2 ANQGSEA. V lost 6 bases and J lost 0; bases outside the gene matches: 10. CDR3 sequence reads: CSVSDRDGANYGYTF. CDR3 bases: TGCAGCGTCTCCGACAGGGACGGGGCTAACTATGGCTACACCTTC. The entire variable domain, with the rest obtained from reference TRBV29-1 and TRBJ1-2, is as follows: SAVISQKPSRDICQRGTSLTIQCQVDSQVTMMFWYRQQPGQSLTLIATANQGSEATYESGFVIDKFPISRPNLTFSTLTVSNMSPEDSSIYLCSVSDRDGANYGYTFGSGTRLTVV.

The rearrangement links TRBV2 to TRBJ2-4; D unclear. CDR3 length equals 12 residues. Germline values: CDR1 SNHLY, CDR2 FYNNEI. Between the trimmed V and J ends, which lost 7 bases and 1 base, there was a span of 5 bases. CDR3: CASNYAKNIQYF. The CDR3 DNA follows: TGTGCCAGCAATTACGCCAAAAACATTCAGTACTTC. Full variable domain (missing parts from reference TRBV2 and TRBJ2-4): EPEVTQTPSHQVTQMGQEVILRCVPISNHLYFYWYRQILGQKVEFLVSFYNNEISEKSEIFDDQFSVERPDGSNFTLKIRSTKLEDSAMYFCASNYAKNIQYFGAGTRLSVL.

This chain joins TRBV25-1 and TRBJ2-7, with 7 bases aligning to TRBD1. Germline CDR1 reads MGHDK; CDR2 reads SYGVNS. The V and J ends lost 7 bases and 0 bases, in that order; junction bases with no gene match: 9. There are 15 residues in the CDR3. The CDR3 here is CASTTGVQSSYEQYV. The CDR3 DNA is TGTGCCAGCACCACAGGGGTACAGAGCTCCTACGAGCAGTACGTC.